The entry that follows covers one T cell receptor beta chain sequence. The germline V gene encodes CDR1 MNHNS and CDR2 SASEGT. V was pared by 10 bases and J by 4 bases, with 13 bases between. This CDR3 contains 12 residues. These data originate in a study of T cell changes during pregnancy in multiple sclerosis. Assay used: immunoSEQ multiplex PCR; TCRdb lists only in-frame clones, some missing. The sample shows around 30,000 clones, roughly 87% of them seen only once. Sequenced material: CD8+ T cells from peripheral blood mononuclear cells, taken in the first trimester of pregnancy. The clonotype was recovered from a female donor with multiple sclerosis, enrolled in a pregnancy study. This sequence joins TRBV6-1 and TRBJ1-2, with a tentative D call TRBD1 (5 bases). This CDR3 is CATGGDGYGYTF. CDR3 in DNA: TGTGCCACCGGGGGGGACGGCTATGGCTACACCTTC.